This T cell receptor beta chain came from a study of CXCR3-negative and CXCR3-positive naive CD8 T cells. General observations from the study: Memory CD8+ T cell repertoires were far less diverse than both naive subsets. Across naive subsets, surface CD5 expression was comparable, and TCR strength was inferred from properties of the TRB CDR3. Naive cells that were CXCR3-positive had more hydrophobic TRB CDR3s (compared with CXCR3-negative naive cells).

Phenotypically, naive CD8+ T cells corresponded to CD45RO-CCR7+CD27+CD95-. Preparation of TRB cDNA libraries relied on 5' RACE carrying UMI labels. With the 5' RACE reads reprocessed, TCRdb shows one record per CDR3 protein and no DNA. Seen in this sample are about 110,000 distinct CDR3 sequences; the ten most common clones hold roughly 0.4%. In the case of this clonotype: The antigen is undetermined.

Germline values: CDR1 SEHNR, CDR2 FQNEAQ (reference sequence). The length of the CDR3 is 16 residues. This TCR was recovered from a human donor in good health. Some clones in this sample may be carry-over from other donors' samples. The chain couples TRBV7-9 to TRBJ2-5; TCRdb's assignment of TRBD1 cannot be checked, as there is no DNA. Sample: naive CXCR3+ CD8+ T cells from blood. Subset here: CD45RO-CCR7+CD27+CD95- naive CD8+ T cells expressing CXCR3 (TNR3+). The CDR3 loop is CASSLSGTGVRETQYF.